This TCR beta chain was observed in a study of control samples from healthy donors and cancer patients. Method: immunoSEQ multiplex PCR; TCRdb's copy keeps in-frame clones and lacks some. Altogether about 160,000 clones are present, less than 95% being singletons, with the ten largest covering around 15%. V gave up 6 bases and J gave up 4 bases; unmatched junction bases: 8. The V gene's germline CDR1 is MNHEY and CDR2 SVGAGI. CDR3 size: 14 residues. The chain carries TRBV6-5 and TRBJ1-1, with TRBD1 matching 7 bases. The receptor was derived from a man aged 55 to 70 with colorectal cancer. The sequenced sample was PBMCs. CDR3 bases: TGTGCCAGCAGCAAGACAGGGCTGGGCACTGAAGCTTTCTTT. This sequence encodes CASSKTGLGTEAFF.